Following are 5 T cell receptor beta chains from one sample sequenced in a study of cytomegalovirus exposure and HLA in healthy donors. 13 Jbeta primers and 60 Vbeta primers were used for the PCR. TCRdb's table, derived via immunoSEQ multiplex PCR, lists solely in-frame clones and lacks some. The profile shows fewer than 200,000 clones, approximately 80% of them singletons. Sequenced sample: PBMCs. These receptors were taken from a man under 40 in good health and CMV-seropositive.

This chain connects TRBV19 to TRBJ2-7; 12 bases agree with TRBD2. Germline CDR1 is LNHDA and CDR2 is SQIVND (reference sequence). Losses at the gene ends were 6 bases for V and 0 bases for J; bases not matched to a gene: 3. The CDR3 runs to 15 residues. The CDR3 is CASRETSGSSYEQYF. DNA of the CDR3: TGTGCCAGTAGGGAGACTAGCGGGAGCTCCTACGAGCAGTACTTC.

This clone appeared a single time. This chain joins TRBV5-6 and TRBJ2-1; 8 nucleotides agree with TRBD1. Per the germline V gene, CDR1 is SGHDT and CDR2 is YYEEEE. Germline trimming cut 4 bases from V and 8 bases from J; bases unmatched to any gene: 11. This CDR3 region has 15 residues. CDR3 DNA sequence: TGTGCCAGCAGCCCCGACAGGGGATTGGTCGATGAGCAGTTCTTC. This codes for CASSPDRGLVDEQFF.

The gene calls are TRBV6-1 and TRBJ2-1, with D uncertain. V shed 3 bases and J shed 6 bases, with 9 bases lying between them. CDR3 length: 13 amino acids. Germline assignment: CDR1 MNHNS and CDR2 SASEGT. The CDR3, as DNA: TGTGCCAGCAGTGACGGCCGCGGCAATGAGCAGTTCTTC. The encoded protein is CASSDGRGNEQFF.

The chain carries TRBV4-1 and TRBJ2-7; a weak D match, TRBD1 (6 bases). The CDR3 is made up of 12 amino acids. V lost 2 bases, J lost 5 bases, and 7 bases lay in between. Germline CDR1 reads MGHRA; CDR2 reads YSYEKL. The CDR3 region is CASSQKGDEQYF. The CDR3 bases are TGCGCCAGCAGCCAAAAGGGGGACGAGCAGTACTTC.

The chain recombines TRBV19 with TRBJ2-5; D possibly corresponds to TRBD1 (6 bases). CDR3 length equals 15 residues. Trimming left V 3 bases short and J 5 bases short, with 16 bases between. CDR1 and CDR2 from the germline V gene are LNHDA and SQIVND (reference sequence). CDR3 DNA sequence: TGTGCCAGTAGTATCGTCAGGGGTGGTGGGGAGACCCAGTACTTC. Translating it yields CASSIVRGGGETQYF.